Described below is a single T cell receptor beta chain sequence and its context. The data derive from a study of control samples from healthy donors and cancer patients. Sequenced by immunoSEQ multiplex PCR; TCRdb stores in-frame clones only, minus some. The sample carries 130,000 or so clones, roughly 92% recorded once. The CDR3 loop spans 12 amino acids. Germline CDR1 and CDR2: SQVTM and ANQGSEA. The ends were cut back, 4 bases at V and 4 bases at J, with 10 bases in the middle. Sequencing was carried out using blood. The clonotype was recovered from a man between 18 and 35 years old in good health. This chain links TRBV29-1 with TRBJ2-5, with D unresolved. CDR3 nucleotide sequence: TGCAGCGTTGTCTCGGTCGGAGAGACCCAGTACTTC. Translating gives CSVVSVGETQYF.